A single sample is the source of the 3 T cell receptor beta chains below, sequenced in a study of technical replicates of blood from a handful of donors. Clones were sequenced by immunoSEQ multiplex PCR, and TCRdb holds only the in-frame ones, with some missing. This sample carries some 64,000 clones, roughly 86% of them seen once, and the ten largest clones take roughly 4.6%. Sequencing was done on a sample of PBMCs. The receptors derive from a human donor in good health. Some clones in this sample may be carry-over from other donors' samples.

The chain links TRBV5-4 to TRBJ2-7; TRBD1 might be the D (5 bases). Germline CDR1 is SGHNT and CDR2 is YYREEE (reference sequence). Trimming cost V 2 bases and J 1 base, with 7 bases left between them. CDR3 size: 13 residues. CDR3 in amino acids: CASSFRESYEQYF. As DNA, the CDR3 is TGTGCCAGCAGCTTCAGGGAATCCTACGAGCAGTACTTC.

The V gene is TRBV9, the J gene TRBJ1-2; D unresolved. V was cut by 0 bases and J by 5 bases, with 11 bases left in between. CDR3 size: 14 residues. The germline CDR1 and CDR2 sequences are SGDLS and YYNGEE. This CDR3 reads CASSVVPGTYGYTF. CDR3 bases: TGTGCCAGCAGCGTAGTCCCAGGAACGTATGGCTACACCTTC. The full variable domain, completed using reference TRBV9 and TRBJ1-2, is DSGVTQTPKHLITATGQRVTLRCSPRSGDLSVYWYQQSLDQGLQFLIQYYNGEERAKGNILERFSAQQFPDLHSELNLSSLELGDSALYFCASSVVPGTYGYTFGSGTRLTVV.

The chain is built from TRBV7-2 and TRBJ2-4; 9 positions agree with TRBD2. Trimming removed 5 bases from V and 5 bases from J; junction bases left unmatched: 10. Germline CDR1 and CDR2: SGHTA and FQGNSA. CDR3 length: 16 amino acids. The CDR3 is CASSRGPSGTENIQYF. The CDR3 nucleotides are TGTGCCAGCAGCCGAGGACCTAGCGGGACAGAAAACATTCAGTACTTC.